The clone carrying this T cell receptor beta chain turned up a few times. Its antigen remains unidentified. This entry belongs to a study of T cells in Graves' hyperthyroidism and ophthalmopathy. Overall study results and limits: In validation, the model predicted ophthalmopathy. These predictions came a median about 6 months before onset.

Amplification of TCR beta CDR3 regions used RNA as the template. The study used the HTBI primer set for a first-round RT-PCR of the TCR CDR3. MiXCR, applied by TCRdb to the multiplex PCR reads, yields one record per CDR3 protein. The table shows some 460,000 distinct CDR3 sequences, with 15% to 18% occurring only once. The sequenced sample consisted of blood. The receptor was isolated from a woman aged 18-30 years with Graves' hyperthyroidism.

The CDR3 sequence: CASSFGGQGNTIYF. In DNA, the CDR3 is TGCGCCAGCAGCTTTGGGGGGCAAGGAAACACCATATATTTT. The chain uses TRBV5-1 and TRBJ1-3, with TRBD1 as a possible D gene (6 bases). Germline CDR1 SGHRS, CDR2 YFSETQ. Between the trimmed V and J ends, which lost 2 bases and 4 bases, there was a span of 10 bases. This CDR3 spans 14 amino acids.